The clone carrying this TCR beta chain was found many times. Its antigen is unknown. TCR beta CDR3 amplification used RNA transcripts. RT-PCR with HTBI primers came first, then second-round multiplex PCR. MiXCR, run by TCRdb on the multiplex PCR reads, gives a single entry per CDR3 protein. The sample has hundreds of thousands of distinct CDR3 sequences, approximately 15% seen once. Germline loops: CDR1 SQVTM, CDR2 ANQGSEA. The CDR3 is 13 amino acids. Trimming took 4 bases from V and 5 from J, leaving 14 bases between them. This entry comes from a study of Graves' ophthalmopathy and Graves' hyperthyroidism. Whole-study context: Blood was drawn at initial diagnosis, before any treatment. Study-level findings and limits: Most expanded thyroid clonotypes above 0.001 frequency also appeared in blood.

Exclusion applied to patients with other autoimmune diseases, uncontrolled infections, pregnancy or lactation. It was from 9.5 to 10 ml of fresh peripheral blood that the PBMCs came. The rearrangement joins TRBV29-1 to TRBJ2-5; no clear D gene. The sequenced material came from blood. The receptor's source is a woman under 40 with Graves' ophthalmopathy. CDR3 loop: CSVGGSGSETQYF. CDR3 sequence (DNA): TGCAGCGTTGGGGGATCTGGAAGCGAGACCCAGTACTTC.